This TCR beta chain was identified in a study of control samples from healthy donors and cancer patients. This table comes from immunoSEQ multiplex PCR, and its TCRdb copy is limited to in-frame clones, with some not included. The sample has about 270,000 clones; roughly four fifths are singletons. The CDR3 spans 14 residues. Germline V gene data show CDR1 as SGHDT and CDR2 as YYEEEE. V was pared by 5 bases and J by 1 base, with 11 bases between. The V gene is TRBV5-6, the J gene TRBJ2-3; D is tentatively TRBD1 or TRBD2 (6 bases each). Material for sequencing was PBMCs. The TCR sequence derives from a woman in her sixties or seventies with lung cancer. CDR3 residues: CASRLGGRTDTQYF. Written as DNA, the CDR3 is TGTGCCAGCAGGTTAGGGGGGCGCACAGATACGCAGTATTTT.